Listed below are T cell receptor beta chains from one sample, sequenced in a study of T cell repertoires in cytomegalovirus infection. TCRdb fed the reads into MiXCR, producing one record per CDR3 protein. The table shows approximately 630,000 distinct CDR3 sequences, with roughly 26% occurring only once. The sample consisted of CD8+ T cells from PBMCs. Receptors originate from a human donor in good health (CMV status not recorded). Some clones in this sample may be carry-over from other donors' samples. Each CDR3 is given with its conserved first and last residue. A D gene is named only where the DNA matches it firmly. Where a row states a size, it is once, few, many or the class of an expanded clone; other rows omit it.

cdr3_aa cdr3_nt j_call clone_size d_call v_call
CASTPVGGRGLNTEAFF TGTGCCAGCACCCCCGTTGGGGGGCGAGGATTGAACACTGAAGCTTTCTTT TRBJ1-1 many - TRBV2
CASTYGGNTEAFF TGTGCCAGCACCTATGGGGGGAACACTGAAGCTTTCTTT TRBJ1-1 many - TRBV7-2
CSVPRTGRTGELFF TGCAGCGTTCCTAGGACAGGGCGGACCGGGGAGCTGTTTTTT TRBJ2-2 - TRBD1 TRBV29-1
CASSSPGDPFF TGTGCCAGCAGCTCCCCTGGGGACCCTTTCTTT TRBJ1-1 many - TRBV7-8
CSARDLPSYEQYF TGCAGTGCTAGAGATCTTCCCTCTTACGAGCAGTACTTC TRBJ2-7 - - TRBV20-1
CATIPTGPGGTGELFF TGTGCCACCATACCGACAGGGCCAGGGGGCACCGGGGAGCTGTTTTTT TRBJ2-2 - TRBD1 TRBV2
CASSFTSRPNNEQFF TGTGCCAGCAGCTTCACTAGCCGACCCAACAATGAGCAGTTCTTC TRBJ2-1 few - TRBV6-2/TRBV6-3
CASSLGRNTEAFF TGTGCCAGCAGCTTAGGGCGGAACACTGAAGCTTTCTTT TRBJ1-1 many - TRBV19
CSVTQGPTGELFF TGCAGCGTGACGCAGGGACCCACCGGGGAGCTGTTTTTT TRBJ2-2 few - TRBV29-1
CASSLGRGGALIITYEQYF TGTGCCAGCAGCTTAGGCCGCGGGGGGGCCCTCATCATAACCTACGAGCAGTACTTC TRBJ2-7 - TRBD2 TRBV7-8
CATSRARGRQETQYF TGTGCCACCAGCAGAGCGCGGGGGCGCCAAGAGACCCAGTACTTC TRBJ2-5 few - TRBV15
CASSLGAGGANVLTF TGTGCCAGCAGTTTGGGTGCGGGAGGGGCCAACGTCCTGACTTTC TRBJ2-6 - - TRBV28
CASSLAGAGNMNTEAFF TGCGCCAGCAGCTTGGCCGGGGCAGGGAATATGAACACTGAAGCTTTCTTT TRBJ1-1 - - TRBV5-1
CASSFEGGELFF TGTGCCAGCAGTTTCGAAGGAGGGGAGCTGTTTTTT TRBJ2-2 many - TRBV7-2
CASGPQGASEKLFF TGTGCTAGTGGTCCCCAGGGGGCAAGTGAAAAACTGTTTTTT TRBJ1-4 many TRBD1 TRBV12-5
CATSASGRNQPQHF TGTGCCACCAGCGCGAGCGGGCGCAATCAGCCCCAGCATTTT TRBJ1-5 few - TRBV24-1
CASLIWDRGINLNTEAFF TGTGCCAGTCTAATATGGGACAGGGGGATAAATTTGAACACTGAAGCTTTCTTT TRBJ1-1 - TRBD1 TRBV11-2
CASSLGGRTEAFF TGTGCCAGCAGCTTGGGGGGGCGTACTGAAGCTTTCTTT TRBJ1-1 many - TRBV28
CASSIGGSGANVLTF TGTGCCAGTAGTATAGGAGGCTCTGGGGCCAACGTCCTGACTTTC TRBJ2-6 - - TRBV19
CASSPRTGDVLLAKNIQYF TGTGCCAGCAGTCCCCGGACAGGGGATGTACTCCTAGCCAAAAACATTCAGTACTTC TRBJ2-4 many TRBD1 TRBV12-3/TRBV12-4
CAISELWYRADKASYEQYF TGTGCCATCAGTGAGTTGTGGTACCGTGCGGATAAGGCTTCCTACGAGCAGTACTTC TRBJ2-7 - - TRBV10-3
CASSGGRTGGLNHSGNTIYF TGTGCCAGCAGCGGAGGCAGGACAGGCGGATTAAACCACTCTGGAAACACCATATATTTT TRBJ1-3 many TRBD1 TRBV7-9
CASSADRGPYQPQHF TGTGCCAGCAGCGCGGACAGGGGGCCTTATCAGCCCCAGCATTTT TRBJ1-5 few TRBD1 TRBV7-9
CASSSALGERGSTDTQYF TGTGCCAGCAGCTCCGCTTTGGGGGAGCGGGGAAGCACAGATACGCAGTATTTT TRBJ2-3 few TRBD2 TRBV12-3/TRBV12-4
CSAPQYTTGTEAFF TGCAGTGCCCCTCAATATACAACCGGGACTGAAGCTTTCTTT TRBJ1-1 few - TRBV20-1
CASRDRDRAPNEQFF TGTGCCAGCAGAGACCGGGACAGGGCCCCAAATGAGCAGTTCTTC TRBJ2-1 few TRBD1 TRBV27
CASSAARGNSPLHF TGTGCCAGCAGCGCGGCGAGGGGGAATTCACCCCTCCACTTT TRBJ1-6 - - TRBV7-9
CASSPGGRSNQPQHF TGTGCCAGCAGCCCCGGAGGGCGAAGCAATCAGCCCCAGCATTTT TRBJ1-5 many - TRBV7-8
CASSLIEGHTGELFF TGTGCCAGCAGCTTGATCGAGGGACACACCGGGGAGCTGTTTTTT TRBJ2-2 few - TRBV7-2
CASSSATGFPGPDYTF TGTGCCAGCAGCAGCGCGACGGGTTTCCCCGGCCCAGACTACACCTTC TRBJ1-2 - - TRBV5-5
CASSQGVLSGNTIYF TGCGCCAGCAGCCAAGGGGTCCTCTCTGGAAACACCATATATTTT TRBJ1-3 - - TRBV4-1
CASSMTWRSTDTQYF TGTGCCAGCAGTATGACATGGAGAAGCACAGATACGCAGTATTTT TRBJ2-3 many - TRBV7-2
CSAPGYYNSPLHF TGCAGTGCCCCGGGATACTATAATTCACCCCTCCACTTT TRBJ1-6 - - TRBV20-1
CATGTGNSPLHF TGTGCCACGGGGACAGGGAATTCACCCCTCCACTTT TRBJ1-6 many TRBD1 TRBV7-6
CVSSHGLANYNEQFF TGTGTCAGCAGCCACGGACTAGCGAATTACAATGAGCAGTTCTTC TRBJ2-1 - TRBD2 TRBV3-1
CASRTGGVEETQYF TGTGCCAGCAGGACCGGGGGGGTCGAAGAGACCCAGTACTTC TRBJ2-5 few TRBD2 TRBV7-9
CASSSKREGGNEQYF TGTGCCAGCAGCTCCAAGAGGGAGGGGGGGAACGAGCAGTACTTC TRBJ2-7 many - TRBV7-6
CASSLLVSGDNEQFF TGTGCCAGCAGTTTATTGGTTAGCGGGGACAATGAGCAGTTCTTC TRBJ2-1 few TRBD2 TRBV28
CASSSLRGRSTDTQYF TGTGCCAGCAGCTCTCTACGGGGCAGGAGCACAGATACGCAGTATTTT TRBJ2-3 many - TRBV7-9
CASSVALTDTQYF TGTGCCAGCAGCGTAGCCCTCACAGATACGCAGTATTTT TRBJ2-3 few - TRBV9
CASSYGAGVGTDTQYF TGTGCCAGCAGTTACGGGGCGGGGGTCGGCACAGATACGCAGTATTTT TRBJ2-3 - TRBD2 TRBV6-5
CASSDRGIEQYF TGTGCCAGCAGCGACAGGGGGATCGAGCAGTACTTC TRBJ2-7 - TRBD1 TRBV5-6
CASNAGNTIYF TGCGCCAGCAACGCCGGAAACACCATATATTTT TRBJ1-3 - - TRBV5-1
CASSQDYGEETQYF TGTGCCAGCAGCCAAGATTACGGGGAAGAGACCCAGTACTTC TRBJ2-5 few - TRBV3-1
CSAGRLNSYEQYF TGCAGCGCTGGACGGCTGAACTCCTACGAGCAGTACTTC TRBJ2-7 - - TRBV29-1
CASSVIAGEHYNEQFF TGTGCCAGCAGCGTAATAGCGGGGGAGCACTACAATGAGCAGTTCTTC TRBJ2-1 few TRBD2 TRBV9
CASSPISGVPTDTQYF TGTGCCAGTAGTCCCATATCGGGGGTTCCCACAGATACGCAGTATTTT TRBJ2-3 few - TRBV19
CASSLGVRELFF TGTGCCAGCAGCTTAGGGGTCCGGGAGCTGTTTTTT TRBJ2-2 - - TRBV7-3